Shown below are 13 T cell receptor beta chains from a single sample sequenced in a study of spatial heterogeneity in lung cancer. Sample time point: sample taken at primary tumor resection. The study sequenced unsorted whole RNA from tumor, nontumor lung or frozen PBMC. TCRdb fed the 5' RACE reads into MiXCR, producing one record per CDR3 protein. The sample has roughly 80,000 distinct CDR3 sequences; around 12% are singletons. The sample consisted of PBMCs, taken at surgery. The source is a male donor with early-stage non-small cell lung cancer.

The chain employs TRBV18 and TRBJ1-2, with 10 bases identical to TRBD1. Germline loops: CDR1 KGHSH, CDR2 LQKENI. Trimming at V came to 3 bases and at J to 8 bases, leaving 9 bases not matched to a gene. CDR3 length: 15 amino acids. This CDR3 reads CASSPAGTGARGYTF. The CDR3 nucleotides are TGTGCCAGCTCACCGGCCGGGACAGGGGCACGAGGCTACACCTTC.

V and J are TRBV15 and TRBJ1-6, with TRBD1 as a possible D gene (6 bases). V lost 3 bases and J lost 0, with 9 bases in between. Germline CDR1 and CDR2: LNHNV and YYDKDF (reference sequence). This CDR3 has 16 amino acids. The CDR3 DNA is TGTGCCACCAGCAGGGACAGAAGCTCCTATAATTCACCCCTCCACTTT. This gives the protein CATSRDRSSYNSPLHF.

This clonotype has a count of ten or more. The rearrangement links TRBV5-1 to TRBJ2-1; 9 nucleotides match TRBD2. This CDR3 is 14 amino acids long. Germline-derived CDR1 and CDR2 are SGHRS and YFSETQ. J lost 6 bases, V lost 2 bases, and 3 bases had no gene match. Here the CDR3 reads CASSLAGGVNEQFF. CDR3 DNA: TGCGCCAGCAGCTTAGCGGGAGGAGTCAATGAGCAGTTCTTC.

This clonotype has a handful of counts. The chain joins TRBV7-6 to TRBJ2-5; maybe TRBD2 (6 bases). The germline V and J ends were trimmed by 4 bases and 4 bases, with 13 bases remaining between them. Germline CDR1 is SGHVS and CDR2 is FNYEAQ. The CDR3 extends over 14 amino acids. The CDR3 loop is CASSSSDYLETQYF. Written as DNA, the CDR3 is TGTGCCAGCAGCTCCTCGGACTATTTAGAGACCCAGTACTTC.

This clonotype was detected a few times. The chain combines TRBV20-1 with TRBJ2-5; weak D call: TRBD2 (6 bases). Trimming shortened V by 6 bases and J by 4 bases, and 18 bases separated the two germline ends. This CDR3 has 14 residues. Germline loops: CDR1 DFQATT, CDR2 SNEGSKA (reference sequence). The DNA of the CDR3 is TGCAGTGCAAGGGGACTTAACAAGGGAGAGACCCAGTACTTC. It translates to CSARGLNKGETQYF.

This clonotype was picked up many times. The chain is built from TRBV28 and TRBJ2-3; TRBD1 agrees at 9 bases. The V gene's germline CDR1 is MDHEN and CDR2 SYDVKM. This CDR3 is built from 15 residues. V was clipped by 5 bases and J by 1 base; unmatched bases: 4. CDR3 residues: CASSTRTGGTDTQYF. The CDR3 coding sequence is TGTGCCAGCAGTACTCGGACAGGGGGCACAGATACGCAGTATTTT.

This sequence joins TRBV10-3 and TRBJ2-3; TRBD2 aligns across 10 bases. V trimming: 4 bases; J trimming: 4 bases; junction bases outside the gene matches: 8. The CDR3 totals 16 residues. CDR1 and CDR2 (germline): ENHRY, SYGVKD. The DNA for the CDR3 is TGTGCCATCAGTGGGGCCAGCGGGGGGGCCCCAGATACGCAGTATTTT. Translated, it gives CAISGASGGAPDTQYF.

This clonotype has only a few counts. This rearrangement joins TRBV29-1 to TRBJ2-7; the D is unclear. The V gene lost 6 bases and the J gene lost 2 bases, with 20 bases spanning the gap. Germline loops: CDR1 SQVTM, CDR2 ANQGSEA. The CDR3 extends over 15 amino acids. This CDR3 is CSVVGDSTSAYEQYF. In DNA form, the CDR3 reads TGCAGCGTCGTCGGCGACTCGACGTCTGCCTACGAGCAGTACTTC.

This chain connects TRBV6-1 to TRBJ2-3, with TRBD2 identical over 9 bases. This CDR3 region has 17 residues. Germline CDR1 reads MNHNS; CDR2 reads SASEGT. Trimming removed 6 bases from V and 0 bases from J; junction bases left unmatched: 10. As DNA, the CDR3 is TGTGCCAGCAGATTAGCGGGGGCTCTATTTAGCACAGATACGCAGTATTTT. This encodes CASRLAGALFSTDTQYF.

This clonotype has at least ten counts. V and J are TRBV11-2 and TRBJ2-7; the D is unclear. V dropped 3 bases and J dropped 0 bases, with 6 bases sitting between them. Germline lookup yields CDR1 SGHAT and CDR2 FQNNGV. The CDR3 has 13 residues. CDR3 nucleotides: TGTGCCAGCAGCTTGGCCCACTCCTACGAGCAGTACTTC. The encoded protein is CASSLAHSYEQYF.

The rearrangement uses TRBV7-3 and TRBJ2-7; 8 bases are a match to TRBD1. This CDR3 has 13 residues. Germline V gene lookup returns CDR1 SGHTA and CDR2 FQGTGA. V gave up 5 bases and J gave up 6 bases; unmatched junction bases: 6. CDR3 bases: TGTGCCAGCAGCCTGGGACAGGTCGGCGAGCAGTACTTC. It is translated as CASSLGQVGEQYF.

The chain links TRBV29-1 to TRBJ1-2; D gene ambiguous. The CDR3 totals 12 residues. Trimming stripped 3 bases from V and 4 bases from J, with 9 bases between. Germline V CDR1 and CDR2: SQVTM, ANQGSEA. CDR3 in amino acids: CSVDGSVYGYTF. CDR3 sequence (DNA): TGCAGCGTTGATGGGTCGGTCTATGGCTACACCTTC.

The table lists this clonotype with a few counts. V gene TRBV5-1 combines with J gene TRBJ2-7; D remains ambiguous. This CDR3 spans 13 amino acids. CDR1 SGHRS and CDR2 YFSETQ come from the germline V gene. Trimming took off 4 bases at V and 7 bases at J, with 15 bases between the two ends. The CDR3 nucleotides are TGCGCCAGCAGCGCCCGACTTGATGGGGAGCAGTACTTC. It translates to CASSARLDGEQYF.